Following are 24 T cell receptor beta chains from one sample sequenced in a study of blood T cell repertoires in COVID-19. Profiled with immunoSEQ multiplex PCR; TCRdb holds only in-frame clones, not every one. The sample holds fewer than 350,000 clones; approximately 90% are singletons and the top ten take around 3.9%. The material sequenced was peripheral blood. The origin of the receptors is a woman aged 55-70 years with COVID-19, enrolled during active disease.

This clone showed up just once. No conserved phenylalanine or tryptophan ends this CDR3, so it is likely a read error. The DNA is omitted, as the CDR3 cannot be located on it reliably, and the CDR3 follows TCRdb's listing. The chain carries TRBV20-1 and TRBJ2-7; the table's D call, TRBD1, was not checked against the DNA. Germline V gene data show CDR1 as DFQATT and CDR2 as SNEGSKA (reference sequence). 11 amino acids form the CDR3, both terminal residues included. CDR3 in amino acids: CSVNLPAPSVP.

The rearrangement joins TRBV5-8 to TRBJ1-1, with D hard to call. V gave up 1 base and J gave up 1 base, with 14 bases separating them. Germline CDR1 reads SGHTS; CDR2 reads YDEGEE. The length of the CDR3 is 16 residues. The CDR3 loop reads CASSLRALRENTEAFF. The CDR3, as DNA: TGTGCCAGCAGCTTGAGGGCCCTGAGGGAGAACACTGAAGCTTTCTTT.

This clone was detected once. This rearrangement joins TRBV5-1 to TRBJ1-1; weak D call: TRBD1 (6 bases). Trimming took 0 bases from V and 9 from J, leaving 18 bases between them. Germline CDR1 and CDR2: SGHRS and YFSETQ. The CDR3 consists of 15 residues. DNA for the CDR3: TGCGCCAGCAGCTTGGCCGGACAGCAAGTACAAAAAGCTTTCTTT. This codes for CASSLAGQQVQKAFF.

The V gene is TRBV19, the J gene TRBJ2-2; 8 nucleotides match TRBD1. The germline V gene has CDR1 LNHDA and CDR2 SQIVND (reference sequence). The CDR3 runs 15 residues. V trimming: 8 bases; J trimming: 7 bases; junction bases outside the gene matches: 12. CDR3 sequence reads: CASAKADRGGGELFF. CDR3 bases: TGTGCCAGTGCCAAGGCCGACAGGGGTGGCGGGGAGCTGTTTTTT.

In its sample, this clone was seen many times. The chain couples TRBV10-3 to TRBJ2-3; D ambiguous. V lost 0 bases and J lost 0, with 7 bases in between. The CDR3 has 15 amino acids. The germline gives CDR1 ENHRY, CDR2 SYGVKD. The CDR3 protein is CAISESHSSTDTQYF. Written as DNA, the CDR3 is TGTGCCATCAGTGAGTCGCACAGTAGCACAGATACGCAGTATTTT.

The chain uses TRBV5-6 and TRBJ1-3; possible D gene TRBD1, 6 bases. The V gene's germline CDR1 is SGHDT and CDR2 YYEEEE. V shed 2 bases and J shed 4 bases, with 7 bases lying between them. The CDR3 sequence is 13 residues long. CDR3 region: CASSFRGGNTIYF. The CDR3 bases are TGTGCCAGCAGCTTCAGGGGAGGAAACACCATATATTTT.

This sequence joins TRBV2 and TRBJ2-3; TRBD1 is a possible D gene (5 bases). The germline CDR1 and CDR2 sequences are SNHLY and FYNNEI. CDR3 length equals 14 residues. Trimming took off 5 bases at V and 4 bases at J, with 13 bases between the two ends. This CDR3 reads CASSWGTGSDTQYF. The CDR3 nucleotides read TGTGCCAGCAGTTGGGGAACAGGATCAGATACGCAGTATTTT.

The chain uses TRBV3-1 (or the pseudogene TRBV3-2) and TRBJ1-3, with D tentatively TRBD1 (6 bases). Trimming took 3 bases from V and 0 from J, leaving 9 bases between them. CDR3 length equals 15 residues. Germline V gene lookup returns CDR1 LGHDT and CDR2 YNNKEL (reference sequence). In DNA form, the CDR3 reads TGTGCCAGCAGCCACGACAGGAGCTCTGGAAACACCATATATTTT. Residues: CASSHDRSSGNTIYF.

The chain links TRBV28 to TRBJ2-1; 8 nucleotides align to TRBD2. CDR3 length: 15 amino acids. CDR1 MDHEN and CDR2 SYDVKM come from the germline V gene. J gave up 4 bases and V 6 bases, and 8 bases lay outside the gene matches. CDR3 sequence (DNA): TGTGCCAGCAGGCCCGGGACTAGTCGGTACAATGAGCAGTTCTTC. Protein sequence: CASRPGTSRYNEQFF.

This chain connects TRBV28 to TRBJ1-4, with TRBD1 as a possible D gene (5 bases). The CDR3 consists of 13 residues. V dropped 2 bases and J dropped 11 bases, with 12 bases sitting between them. CDR1 and CDR2 (germline): MDHEN, SYDVKM. Written as DNA, the CDR3 is TGTGCCAGCAGTTTAGGGCAGGGCCACAAACTGTTTTTT. Encoded protein: CASSLGQGHKLFF.

The chain joins TRBV7-2 to TRBJ2-5; TRBD2 might be the D (6 bases). Trimming took 0 bases from V and 2 from J, leaving 7 bases between them. This CDR3 has 14 residues. Germline V gives CDR1 SGHTA, CDR2 FQGNSA. The DNA for the CDR3 is TGTGCCAGCAGCTTAGCCGGGGGTCAAGAGACCCAGTACTTC. Its protein product is CASSLAGGQETQYF.

The chain joins TRBV5-1 to TRBJ2-1; TRBD2 might be the D (6 bases). Germline V CDR1 and CDR2: SGHRS, YFSETQ. Deletions cut 5 bases from V and 10 bases from J, with 22 bases between. The CDR3 is 15 residues long. DNA of the CDR3: TGCGCCAGCAGGCAGATCGGGACTCCGGCAAGGGAGCAGTTCTTC. The encoded protein is CASRQIGTPAREQFF.

The rearrangement uses TRBV20-1 and TRBJ2-2; weak D call: TRBD2 (5 bases). The CDR3 covers 14 residues. The V gene's germline CDR1 is DFQATT and CDR2 SNEGSKA (reference sequence). The V end lost 3 bases, the J end lost 4 bases, and 12 bases lay between the germline ends. DNA of the CDR3: TGCAGTGCTAGTCGGGGAGAGGGCACCGGGGAGCTGTTTTTT. This encodes CSASRGEGTGELFF.

The table lists this clone with a few counts. This chain uses TRBV19 with TRBJ2-4, with D possibly being TRBD2 (7 bases). Between the trimmed V and J ends, which lost 9 bases and 6 bases, there was a span of 24 bases. Germline CDR1 reads LNHDA; CDR2 reads SQIVND (reference sequence). The CDR3 runs 16 residues. Here the CDR3 DNA reads TGTGCCAGAAAAATTGAGGGGGAGGGGGTGAGAAACATTCAGTACTTC. Protein product: CARKIEGEGVRNIQYF.

Here the CDR3 reads CASTPDTFTDTQYF. The DNA for the CDR3 is TGCGCCAGCACCCCGGACACGTTCACAGATACGCAGTATTTT. The chain uses TRBV5-1 and TRBJ2-3; D might be TRBD1 (5 bases). Germline loops: CDR1 SGHRS, CDR2 YFSETQ. This CDR3 has 14 residues. V shed 6 bases and J shed 2 bases, with 13 bases lying between them.

J is TRBJ1-2 and V is TRBV5-1, with 7 bases identical to TRBD1. Germline lookup yields CDR1 SGHRS and CDR2 YFSETQ. The CDR3 totals 15 residues. Unmatched junction bases numbered 6, after V lost 0 bases and J lost 4 bases. The CDR3 loop is CASSLGPGTVYGYTF. The CDR3, as DNA: TGCGCCAGCAGCTTGGGGCCCGGGACAGTCTATGGCTACACCTTC.

Here the CDR3 reads CASSPQAGGGSTDTQYF. CDR3 sequence (DNA): TGTGCCAGCTCACCACAAGCGGGAGGGGGCAGCACAGATACGCAGTATTTT. The genes are TRBV18 and TRBJ2-3; 10 bases match TRBD2. CDR3 length: 17 residues. Germline values: CDR1 KGHSH, CDR2 LQKENI. V was clipped by 1 base and J by 0 bases; unmatched bases: 4.

The rearrangement links TRBV9 to TRBJ2-7; the match to TRBD1 covers 9 bases. J lost 4 bases, V lost 3 bases, and 8 bases had no gene match. CDR1 is SGDLS and CDR2 is YYNGEE in the germline V gene. This CDR3 region has 15 residues. In nucleotides, the CDR3 is TGTGCCAGCAGCGCGTTTGGCGGACAGGGGTACGAGCAGTACTTC. Its protein product is CASSAFGGQGYEQYF.

The chain recombines TRBV29-1 with TRBJ2-7; 8 positions agree with TRBD1. Germline trimming cut 0 bases from V and 5 bases from J; bases unmatched to any gene: 12. The CDR3 has 16 residues. CDR1 and CDR2 from the germline V gene are SQVTM and ANQGSEA. The CDR3 protein is CSVEERRGQGAHEQYF. The CDR3 DNA follows: TGCAGCGTTGAAGAACGGCGAGGGCAGGGGGCCCACGAGCAGTACTTC.

The sample holds a few counts of this clone. The chain combines TRBV19 with TRBJ1-1, with 8 bases that match TRBD1. Unmatched junction bases numbered 5, after V lost 7 bases and J lost 1 base. The CDR3 sequence is 14 residues long. The germline V gene encodes CDR1 LNHDA and CDR2 SQIVND (reference sequence). The CDR3 here is CASTTTGENTEAFF. DNA of the CDR3: TGTGCCAGTACCACGACAGGGGAGAACACTGAAGCTTTCTTT.

V is TRBV28 and J is TRBJ2-1, with no clear D. CDR3 length equals 14 residues. Looked up from germline, CDR1 is MDHEN and CDR2 is SYDVKM. Trimming shortened V by 6 bases and J by 0 bases, and 9 bases separated the two germline ends. In nucleotides, the CDR3 is TGTGCCAGCAGGTGGGCGACCTCCTACAATGAGCAGTTCTTC. This gives the protein CASRWATSYNEQFF.

The CDR3 DNA reads TGTGCCAGCAGCTTAGGGTCCGGGGGGGCCAACTCGGGAAGGAATGAGCAGTTCTTC. It codes for CASSLGSGGANSGRNEQFF. V and J are TRBV11-2 and TRBJ2-1, with 8 nucleotides matching TRBD2. The CDR3 runs to 19 residues. J lost 7 bases, V lost 1 base, and 18 bases had no gene match. Germline CDR1 reads SGHAT; CDR2 reads FQNNGV.

The rearrangement links TRBV7-9 to TRBJ2-7; weak D call: TRBD1 (5 bases). Germline V CDR1 and CDR2: SEHNR, FQNEAQ (reference sequence). The V and J ends lost 5 bases and 2 bases respectively, with 19 bases between them. This CDR3 is 16 amino acids long. CDR3 in amino acids: CASSPQQGRNTYEQYF. CDR3 bases: TGTGCCAGCAGCCCCCAGCAGGGCAGGAATACCTACGAGCAGTACTTC.

This clone was observed once. The chain recombines TRBV19 with TRBJ1-4, with 7 bases identical to TRBD1. Germline loops: CDR1 LNHDA, CDR2 SQIVND (reference sequence). The CDR3 contains 15 residues. V was pared by 4 bases and J by 5 bases, with 7 bases of the junction left unmatched. Here the CDR3 reads CASSTGTVGNEKLFF. CDR3 coding DNA: TGTGCCAGTAGTACGGGGACAGTAGGAAATGAAAAACTGTTTTTT.